This T cell receptor beta chain is from a study of cytomegalovirus exposure and HLA in healthy donors. Study-level results: There were reportedly fewer N-insertions in an Asian-associated ancestry cluster than the approximately 600-donor mean, in a later analysis. Trimming of TCR beta V- and J-genes showed a link, identified in a later analysis, to a missense DCLRE1C variant. Researchers reported in a later analysis that common viral pathogens appeared linked to several top clusters.

This CDR3 is built from 13 residues. Trimming left V 0 bases short and J 9 bases short, with 10 bases between. Germline V gene data show CDR1 as SGHRS and CDR2 as YFSETQ. Points on this clone: Its target is not known.

Both 60 Vbeta primers and 13 Jbeta primers went into the PCR. The assay was immunoSEQ multiplex PCR, and TCRdb's table has in-frame clones only and misses some. The sample carries 150,000 to 250,000 clones, 82% recorded once. The TCR comes from a woman in her forties or fifties in good health and CMV-seropositive. The rearrangement links TRBV5-1 to TRBJ2-1; the D is unclear. The sample consisted of PBMCs. The DNA for the CDR3 is TGCGCCAGCAGCTTGGGAGAAGCGACTGAGCAGTTCTTC. It codes for CASSLGEATEQFF. Drawing the rest from reference TRBV5-1 and TRBJ2-1, the complete variable domain is KAGVTQTPRYLIKTRGQQVTLSCSPISGHRSVSWYQQTPGQGLQFLFEYFSETQRNKGNFPGRFSGRQFSNSRSEMNVSTLELGDSALYLCASSLGEATEQFFGPGTRLTVL.